This T cell receptor (beta chain) was identified during a study of cytomegalovirus exposure and HLA in healthy donors. For the study at large: The roughly 120 validation repertoires, a later analysis reported, used the same platform as the 666 first-cohort repertoires.

V gave up 5 bases and J gave up 8 bases, with 19 bases separating them. This CDR3 has 15 residues. CDR1 is MDHEN and CDR2 is SYDVKM in the germline V gene. Method: immunoSEQ multiplex PCR; TCRdb's copy keeps in-frame clones and lacks some. This table holds 150,000 or so clones, around 89% found once. Findings of the study overall: The study listed 164 cytomegalovirus-associated TCR beta chains.

As to this clone: Its target is unknown.

The sample was PBMCs. This receptor was obtained from a woman in her 30s in good health and CMV-seropositive. The rearrangement joins TRBV28 to TRBJ2-1; weak D call: TRBD2 (6 bases). The chain's CDR3 is CASSTGVADSDEQFF. The CDR3, as DNA: TGTGCCAGCAGTACTGGAGTAGCGGATAGCGATGAGCAGTTCTTC.